This T cell receptor beta chain was sequenced during a study of metastatic and nonmetastatic thyroid tumors. In the study overall: For malignant and benign thyroid patients, tumor or nodule tissue and blood were the sources whose repertoires were compared.

This clone was detected many times. Its target is unknown. Within the sample, other DNA sequences also encode this same CDR3. Authors' processing steps: Using the CDR3 differences seen across clinicopathological groups, the authors built a distant-metastasis classifier for papillary thyroid cancer, which was meant to discriminate distant-metastatic patients. TCRdb re-analyzed the PCR reads using MiXCR. TCRdb, not the original authors, processed these V and J calls. The profile shows 90,000 or so clones, around 7.8% of them singletons. Findings and limits, study-wide: Versus benign nodules, malignant thyroid tumors reportedly had significantly higher TCR beta diversity, in blood and tumor.

Patients underwent thyroid surgery, and none had received any treatment before it. The germline V gene has CDR1 MRHNA and CDR2 SNTAGT. V lost 3 bases, J lost 2 bases, and 1 base stayed unmatched. The CDR3 runs 15 residues. Sequencing used blood. The chain recombines TRBV6-4 with TRBJ2-3; 11 bases fit TRBD2. The origin of this receptor is a female donor with papillary thyroid cancer or a benign thyroid nodule (not recorded which). Some clones in this sample may be carry-over from other donors' samples. The CDR3 DNA reads TGTGCCAGCAGTGATAGCGGGGGGGCCACAGATACGCAGTATTTT. It specifies CASSDSGGATDTQYF.